The T cell receptor beta chain under discussion was sequenced for a study of lymphopenia after photon versus proton radiotherapy. Germline lookup yields CDR1 SGHAT and CDR2 FQNNGV. After removal of 5 bases from V and 5 bases from J, the junction contained 2 bases not matched to a gene. This CDR3 has 13 residues. Profiled with immunoSEQ multiplex PCR; TCRdb holds only in-frame clones, not every one. The profile shows approximately 6,800 clones, under 90% of them singletons. The TCR originated in a man aged 60 to 75 with cholangiocarcinoma. The rearrangement joins TRBV11-2 to TRBJ2-1, with 8 bases that match TRBD2. Sequenced here: peripheral blood, sampled from a patient treated with photon-based radiotherapy. CDR3 nucleotide sequence: TGTGCCAGCAGCCCGACTAGCGACAATGAGCAGTTCTTC. It translates to CASSPTSDNEQFF.